The clone carrying this T cell receptor beta chain was observed many times. What it binds is not known. These data originate in a study of T cell repertoires in cytomegalovirus infection. In TCRdb, the reads were re-called with MiXCR into one record per CDR3 protein. Of approximately 990,000 distinct CDR3 sequences listed, roughly 31% were seen once; the top ten hold roughly 13%. There are 15 residues in the CDR3. CDR1 is SGHVS and CDR2 is FQNEAQ in the germline V gene. V shed 5 bases, J shed 0 bases, and the junction held 2 bases outside the gene matches. Study conclusions and caveats: Dominating the ex vivo response were HLA-C-restricted CMV-specific TCR beta clonotypes.

The chain couples TRBV7-8 to TRBJ2-2; the match to TRBD1 covers 8 bases. The specimen was cultured CD8+ T cells from PBMCs, collected from culture after CMV antigen stimulation. This receptor was identified in a human donor in good health (CMV status not recorded). Some clones in this sample may be carry-over from other donors' samples. The CDR3 reads CASSATGANTGELFF. The CDR3, as DNA: TGTGCCAGCAGCGCGACAGGGGCGAACACCGGGGAGCTGTTTTTT.